These 21 T cell receptor beta chains share one sample of origin, sequenced in a study of a mutant IDH1 vaccine in newly diagnosed glioma. Method: immunoSEQ multiplex PCR; TCRdb's copy keeps in-frame clones and lacks some. The data show about 50,000 clones, with over 70% seen just once and 5.3% held by the top ten. These receptors' targets are unknown. Indicated time point: week 47, end of study. Vaccination comprised doses that each held 300 ug of mutant IDH1 20-mer peptide, plus topical imiquimod. Sequences were derived from PBMCs, sampled from a glioma patient whose treatment included an IDH1 peptide vaccine. The receptors come from a middle-aged man with glioma.

The chain combines TRBV20-1 with TRBJ2-7, with D tentatively TRBD2 (5 bases). The CDR3 totals 11 residues. CDR1 DFQATT and CDR2 SNEGSKA come from the germline V gene (reference sequence). Trimming removed 4 bases at V and 12 bases at J, with 16 bases between. DNA for the CDR3: TGCAGTGCTATTCACGGGCCCCGGGGGTACTTC. Translated, it gives CSAIHGPRGYF.

This chain joins TRBV11-2 and TRBJ1-4; D not resolved. Germline lookup yields CDR1 SGHAT and CDR2 FQNNGV. The CDR3 covers 16 residues. Trimming stripped 3 bases from V and 8 bases from J, with 19 bases between. CDR3 bases: TGTGCCAGCAGCTTGGCCCTGGGAGCCAAAGGAGAAAAACTGTTTTTT. Amino acids: CASSLALGAKGEKLFF.

The chain carries TRBV27 and TRBJ1-6, with D possibly matching TRBD1 (6 bases). Per germline, CDR1 MNHEY and CDR2 SMNVEV (reference sequence). The CDR3 loop spans 13 amino acids. The germline V and J ends were trimmed by 6 bases and 7 bases, with 10 bases remaining between them. In nucleotides, the CDR3 is TGTGCCAGCAGACAGGGCCTCAATTCACCCCTCCACTTT. Its translation: CASRQGLNSPLHF.

The gene calls are TRBV5-1 and TRBJ1-5; 10 nucleotides line up with TRBD1. Germline V gene data show CDR1 as SGHRS and CDR2 as YFSETQ. V trimming: 4 bases; J trimming: 7 bases; junction bases outside the gene matches: 5. CDR3 length equals 14 residues. The DNA of the CDR3 is TGCGCCAGCAGCCCGGGACAGGGGAACCAGCCCCAGCATTTT. Translating gives CASSPGQGNQPQHF. The whole variable domain, remainder taken from reference TRBV5-1 and TRBJ1-5, is KAGVTQTPRYLIKTRGQQVTLSCSPISGHRSVSWYQQTPGQGLQFLFEYFSETQRNKGNFPGRFSGRQFSNSRSEMNVSTLELGDSALYLCASSPGQGNQPQHFGDGTRLSIL.

In its sample, this clone was seen a few times. The chain joins TRBV30 to TRBJ1-3; unclear D gene. Germline assignment: CDR1 GTSNPN and CDR2 SVGIG (reference sequence). Trimming removed 7 bases from V and 3 bases from J, with 16 bases in between. The CDR3 is made up of 14 amino acids. The CDR3 coding sequence is TGTGCCTCAGACATGTCAGGACTTGGAAACACCATATATTTT. Translated, it gives CASDMSGLGNTIYF.

This clone was counted a few times. This sequence joins TRBV4-1 and TRBJ2-1; D is perhaps TRBD1 (6 bases). Deletions cut 4 bases from V and 4 bases from J, with 11 bases between. CDR1 MGHRA and CDR2 YSYEKL come from the germline V gene. This CDR3 has 14 residues. In nucleotides, the CDR3 is TGCGCCAGCAGCCTTACGACAGGATACAATGAGCAGTTCTTC. Translating it yields CASSLTTGYNEQFF.

The V and J genes are TRBV27 and TRBJ1-1, with 7 bases aligning to TRBD1. The ends lost 4 bases at V and 4 bases at J; junction bases unmatched: 6. CDR3 length: 14 amino acids. From germline, CDR1 is MNHEY and CDR2 SMNVEV (reference sequence). DNA of the CDR3: TGTGCCAGCAGTTCCCCAGGGGGGATCACTGAAGCTTTCTTT. This encodes CASSSPGGITEAFF.

The chain carries TRBV14 and TRBJ1-4, with 8 bases lining up with TRBD1. Germline CDR1 and CDR2: SGHDN and FVKESK. With 5 bases clipped from V and 7 bases from J, the junction kept 9 bases outside the gene matches. CDR3 size: 15 residues. The CDR3 is CASSNQGAFGEKLFF. The CDR3 coding sequence is TGTGCCAGCAGCAACCAGGGGGCTTTCGGTGAAAAACTGTTTTTT.

The chain has TRBV7-9 and TRBJ1-2; TRBD1 might be the D (5 bases). This CDR3 region has 14 residues. Trimming took 1 base from V and 8 from J, leaving 14 bases between them. Germline V gene data show CDR1 as SEHNR and CDR2 as FQNEAQ (reference sequence). CDR3: CASSLVSERDGYTF. For the CDR3, the DNA is TGTGCCAGCAGCTTAGTTTCCGAGCGGGACGGCTACACCTTC.

The CDR3: CASSPRASLGYGYTF. In DNA, the CDR3 is TGTGCCAGCAGCCCTCGGGCCTCCCTGGGCTATGGCTACACCTTC. The chain is built from TRBV7-9 and TRBJ1-2, with unresolved D. Germline CDR1 and CDR2: SEHNR and FQNEAQ (reference sequence). This CDR3 is 15 amino acids long. V lost 5 bases and J 4 bases, leaving 17 bases between the germline ends.

The V gene is TRBV25-1, the J gene TRBJ2-7; D uncertain. Trimming removed 6 bases from V and 3 bases from J, with 12 bases in between. Germline V gene sequence: CDR1 MGHDK, CDR2 SYGVNS. The CDR3 is made up of 13 amino acids. The CDR3 spells CASSTAGGYEQYF. In DNA, the CDR3 is TGTGCCAGCAGCACGGCCGGCGGCTACGAGCAGTACTTC.

The chain combines TRBV19 with TRBJ2-7; 10 nucleotides line up with TRBD2. Germline values: CDR1 LNHDA, CDR2 SQIVND (reference sequence). Germline trimming cut 2 bases from V and 7 bases from J; bases unmatched to any gene: 5. This CDR3 contains 14 residues. The CDR3 loop reads CASSILAGVLEQYF. The CDR3 coding sequence is TGTGCCAGTAGTATACTAGCGGGGGTTCTGGAGCAGTACTTC.

CDR3 sequence reads: CASSQDAGGGTEAFF. CDR3 nucleotide sequence: TGCGCCAGCAGCCAAGATGCGGGGGGGGGCACTGAAGCTTTCTTT. The gene calls are TRBV4-3 and TRBJ1-1; possibly TRBD1 for D (5 bases). CDR1 is LGHNA, CDR2 YSLEER, per germline. V lost 0 bases to trimming and J lost 4 bases, with 12 bases between them. The CDR3 length is 15 residues.

V and J are TRBV30 and TRBJ2-7; possibly TRBD1 for D (6 bases). With 0 bases removed from V and 5 bases from J, the gap between germline ends came to 17 bases. The CDR3 has 15 amino acids. CDR1 is GTSNPN, CDR2 SVGIG, per germline (reference sequence). CDR3 protein: CAWSVGIGAGDEQYF. CDR3 DNA sequence: TGTGCCTGGAGTGTAGGTATCGGGGCAGGGGACGAGCAGTACTTC.

The chain joins TRBV10-3 to TRBJ1-2; no reliable D call. With 2 bases removed from V and 8 bases from J, the gap between germline ends came to 12 bases. There are 13 residues in the CDR3. Looked up from germline, CDR1 is ENHRY and CDR2 is SYGVKD. Here the CDR3 reads CAISEGREKGYTF. CDR3 DNA: TGTGCCATCAGTGAGGGACGGGAAAAGGGCTACACCTTC.

A remark on this clone: The conserved final phenylalanine or tryptophan is absent from the CDR3, which likely points to a read error. The chain couples TRBV29-1 to TRBJ1-5, with D possibly being TRBD1 (5 bases). This CDR3 is 12 amino acids long. The germline V gene has CDR1 SQVTM and CDR2 ANQGSEA. DNA for the CDR3: TGCGGCGCTCGGGACAGCAATCAGCCCCAGCATCTT. It encodes CGARDSNQPQHL.

DNA of the CDR3: TGTGCCTCCAGAGGACCCCGGGACGAGCAGTACTTC. Residues: CASRGPRDEQYF. The chain combines TRBV30 with TRBJ2-7; the D is unclear. Germline loops: CDR1 GTSNPN, CDR2 SVGIG (reference sequence). This CDR3 region has 12 residues. The V end was cut by 7 bases, the J end by 5 bases, with 15 bases between. The complete variable domain, with remaining parts taken from reference TRBV30 and TRBJ2-7, reads SQTIHQWPATLVQPVGSPLSLECTVEGTSNPNLYWYRQAAGRGLQLLFYSVGIGQISSEVPQNLSASRPQDRQFILSSKKLLLSDSGFYLCASRGPRDEQYFGPGTRLTVT.

The table lists this clone with many counts. V is TRBV4-1 and J is TRBJ1-2; D is unresolved. Trimming cost V 5 bases and J 8 bases, with 15 bases left between them. CDR1 and CDR2 from the germline V gene are MGHRA and YSYEKL. The CDR3 extends over 13 amino acids. The CDR3 reads CASSSLGLGGYTF. The DNA for the CDR3 is TGCGCCAGCAGCTCACTGGGGTTAGGAGGCTACACCTTC.

The genes are TRBV9 and TRBJ2-7; a possible D gene is TRBD2 (6 bases). The CDR3 contains 14 residues. The germline V and J ends were trimmed by 3 bases and 2 bases, with 12 bases remaining between them. Germline loops: CDR1 SGDLS, CDR2 YYNGEE. The CDR3 region has the DNA TGTGCCAGCAGCGCCGGGACTCTCCCCTACGAGCAGTACTTC. Its translation: CASSAGTLPYEQYF. The full variable domain, completed using reference TRBV9 and TRBJ2-7, is DSGVTQTPKHLITATGQRVTLRCSPRSGDLSVYWYQQSLDQGLQFLIQYYNGEERAKGNILERFSAQQFPDLHSELNLSSLELGDSALYFCASSAGTLPYEQYFGPGTRLTVT.

The rearrangement links TRBV4-2 to TRBJ2-5; unclear D gene. Germline CDR1 LGHNA, CDR2 YNFKEQ. Trimming left V 1 base short and J 2 bases short, with 8 bases between. The CDR3 totals 14 residues. The CDR3 DNA is TGTGCCAGCAGCCAAGTGGGCAGTCAAGAGACCCAGTACTTC. The encoded protein is CASSQVGSQETQYF.

The V gene is TRBV30, the J gene TRBJ2-1; D is unclear. The CDR3 spans 13 residues. Germline CDR1 and CDR2: GTSNPN and SVGIG (reference sequence). V gave up 4 bases and J gave up 5 bases, with 12 bases separating them. CDR3 protein: CAWTQDADNEQFF. In DNA, the CDR3 is TGTGCCTGGACTCAGGACGCAGACAATGAGCAGTTCTTC.